Listed below are T cell receptor beta chains from one sample, sequenced in a study of blood T cell repertoires in COVID-19. The method was immunoSEQ multiplex PCR; TCRdb's version includes in-frame clones alone and lacks a portion of them. The sample carries about 220,000 clones, 70% to 85% recorded once. Sequenced: PBMCs or T cells enriched from blood (not recorded which). All receptors come from a middle-aged man who had recovered from COVID-19. The CDR3 runs from the conserved cysteine through the conserved F or W. The D gene is left open where the match is weak. Clone size is not always given. Where it is, it says once, few, many or a class for expanded clones.

>.|TRBV9|TRBJ2-3|.
CASSVTGTDTQYF
TGTGCCAGCAGCGTCACAGGCACAGATACGCAGTATTTT
>TRBD2|TRBV6-1|TRBJ2-3|.
CASSEAGTSGMDTDTQYF
TGTGCCAGCAGTGAAGCCGGGACTAGCGGGATGGACACAGATACGCAGTATTTT
>.|TRBV7-2|TRBJ1-5|.
CASSLGSGNQPQHF
TGTGCCAGCAGCTTAGGGTCGGGGAATCAGCCCCAGCATTTT
>TRBD2|TRBV4-3|TRBJ2-2|.
CASSQALLAGGLGTGELFF
TGCGCCAGCAGCCAAGCTCTGCTAGCGGGGGGGCTGGGAACCGGGGAGCTGTTTTTT
>.|TRBV5-1|TRBJ2-7|.
CASSFGGTGEQYF
TGCGCCAGCAGCTTCGGCGGGACGGGTGAGCAGTACTTC
>.|TRBV6-1|TRBJ1-2|once
CASTESGGGYTF
TGTGCCAGCACTGAGTCCGGAGGTGGCTACACCTTC
>.|TRBV4-3|TRBJ2-5|.
CASSQDQETQYF
TGCGCCAGCAGCCAAGATCAGGAGACCCAGTACTTC
>TRBD1|TRBV18|TRBJ2-7|.
CASSSDRGNDEQYF
TGTGCCAGCTCATCTGACAGGGGGAACGACGAGCAGTACTTC
>.|TRBV11-2|TRBJ2-7|once
CASSLGGKSYEQYF
TGTGCCAGCAGCTTAGGCGGGAAGTCCTACGAGCAGTACTTC
>.|TRBV30|TRBJ1-6|.
CAWGGAGSNNSPLHF
TGTGCCTGGGGAGGGGCGGGGAGCAATAATTCACCCCTCCACTTT
>TRBD1|TRBV15|TRBJ1-4|.
CATSRTGGEGEKLFF
TGTGCCACCAGCAGGACAGGGGGCGAGGGTGAAAAACTGTTTTTT
>.|TRBV7-2|TRBJ1-5|.
CASSLSGFNQPQHF
TGTGCCAGCAGCTTATCGGGTTTCAATCAGCCCCAGCATTTT
>.|TRBV28|TRBJ2-1|.
CASTGTPYNEQFF
TGTGCCAGCACCGGGACACCCTACAATGAGCAGTTCTTC
>TRBD1|TRBV7-2|TRBJ1-2|few
CASSFDYFSGTVITF
TGTGCCAGCAGCTTTGATTATTTCTCCGGGACAGTAATCACCTTC
>TRBD1|TRBV28|TRBJ1-1|.
CASSLGGQGLNTEAFF
TGTGCCAGCAGCCTCGGGGGACAGGGGTTGAACACTGAAGCTTTCTTT
>TRBD1|TRBV7-2|TRBJ2-1|.
CASSHRDRPYNEQFF
TGTGCCAGCAGCCACCGGGACAGGCCATACAATGAGCAGTTCTTC
>.|TRBV7-9|TRBJ2-2|once
CASSLAQGSTGELFF
TGTGCCAGCAGCTTAGCGCAGGGCTCCACCGGGGAGCTGTTTTTT
>.|TRBV21-1|TRBJ1-6|.
CASVEGSEPTLVDSPLHF
TGTGCCAGCGTTGAGGGATCAGAACCCACATTGGTTGATTCACCCCTCCACTTT
>.|TRBV5-5|TRBJ1-2|.
CASSLAATNYGYTF
TGTGCCAGCAGCCTCGCGGCCACGAACTATGGCTACACCTTC
>.|TRBV5-1|TRBJ2-2|.
CASSLGGNTGELFF
TGCGCCAGCAGCTTGGGAGGGAACACCGGGGAGCTGTTTTTT
>TRBD1|TRBV5-5|TRBJ2-7|few
CASSLVGTGGYEQYF
TGTGCCAGCAGCTTGGTAGGGACAGGGGGCTACGAGCAGTACTTC
>TRBD1|TRBV28|TRBJ2-5|.
CASSFAGTGGGETQYF
TGTGCCAGCAGTTTCGCTGGGACAGGGGGCGGAGAGACCCAGTACTTC
>TRBD1|TRBV28|TRBJ2-4|.
CASSFLRQGLAKNIQYF
TGTGCCAGCAGTTTCCTCAGACAGGGGCTAGCCAAAAACATTCAGTACTTC
>.|TRBV6-2/TRBV6-3|TRBJ1-1|.
CASSPPSRTEAFF
TGTGCCAGCAGCCCCCCGTCGCGCACTGAAGCTTTCTTT
>.|TRBV2|TRBJ2-3|.
CASRNREDTQYF
TGTGCCAGCAGGAACAGGGAGGATACGCAGTATTTT
>.|TRBV4-1|TRBJ2-7|.
CASSLALGTHEQYF
TGCGCCAGCAGCCTGGCTCTCGGGACTCACGAGCAGTACTTC
>TRBD1|TRBV9|TRBJ1-2|.
CASSVGRTGGYGYTF
TGTGCCAGCAGCGTAGGTCGGACAGGGGGCTATGGCTACACCTTC
>TRBD1|TRBV28|TRBJ1-1|few
CASSKGQGYTEAFF
TGTGCCAGCAGTAAGGGACAGGGGTACACTGAAGCTTTCTTT
>TRBD1|TRBV24-1|TRBJ1-2|.
CATSDSRTGSGYGYTF
TGTGCCACCAGTGATTCCCGGACAGGGTCGGGTTATGGCTACACCTTC
>.|TRBV30|TRBJ2-7|.
CAWLTGYEQYF
TGTGCCTGGCTAACAGGCTACGAGCAGTACTTC
>TRBD1|TRBV27|TRBJ2-7|.
CASRLHGTGAYEQYF
TGTGCCAGCAGGCTGCATGGGACAGGGGCCTACGAGCAGTACTTC
>.|TRBV9|TRBJ2-1|.
CASSVQGLYNEQFF
TGTGCCAGCAGCGTACAGGGGCTGTACAATGAGCAGTTCTTC
>.|TRBV7-2|TRBJ1-6|few
CASSLTIPSPLHF
TGTGCCAGCAGCTTAACAATCCCTTCACCCCTCCACTTT
>TRBD2|TRBV6-6|TRBJ2-7|.
CASSYSSSGYEQYF
TGTGCCAGCAGTTACTCTTCTAGCGGATACGAGCAGTACTTC
>TRBD2|TRBV5-8|TRBJ2-1|.
CASSLTSTSGGENEQFF
TGTGCCAGCAGCCTGACCAGCACTAGCGGGGGGGAGAATGAGCAGTTCTTC
>.|TRBV7-8|TRBJ1-2|once
CASSVITDSRFYGYTF
TGTGCCAGCAGCGTTATCACGGACAGTCGATTTTATGGCTACACCTTC
>.|TRBV28|TRBJ1-5|.
CASSPTPSGNQPQHF
TGTGCCAGCAGTCCGACTCCATCTGGCAATCAGCCCCAGCATTTT
>.|TRBV7-8|TRBJ2-1|.
CASSLRLLANEQFF
TGTGCCAGCAGCTTACGTCTTCTAGCCAATGAGCAGTTCTTC
>.|TRBV5-1|TRBJ1-6|.
CASSYEANRNSPLHF
TGCGCCAGCAGCTACGAGGCTAACCGGAATTCACCCCTCCACTTT
>.|TRBV7-2|TRBJ1-4|.
CASSLSGRGEKLFF
TGTGCCAGCAGCTTAAGTGGAAGGGGGGAAAAACTGTTTTTT
>.|TRBV28|TRBJ1-3|.
CASSLRDHTIYF
TGTGCCAGCAGTTTGAGGGATCACACCATATATTTT